The rows below give T cell receptor beta chains drawn from one sample of a study of OX40 agonist ivuxolimab in advanced cancers. Measured with immunoSEQ multiplex PCR; TCRdb has only the in-frame clones, and not every one. The top ten clones hold 0.45% to 0.6% of a sample with some 67,000 clones, around 89% of them seen once. The specimen comprised CD4+ or CD8+ T cells sorted from blood, sampled in a trial of the OX40 agonist ivuxolimab. The receptor set was obtained from an adult with an advanced solid tumor such as melanoma, head and neck, liver or kidney cancer. Each CDR3 is given with its conserved first and last residue. D genes are given only for firm matches. Clone size is not always given. Where it is, it says once, few, many or a class for expanded clones.

D gene: NA; clone size: NA; J gene: TRBJ2-2; V gene: TRBV2; CDR3 DNA: TGTGCCAGCAGTCCGCAGGGTTCCGGGGAGCTGTTTTTT; CDR3 protein: CASSPQGSGELFF
D gene: NA; clone size: NA; J gene: TRBJ1-1; V gene: TRBV4-1; CDR3 DNA: TGCGCCAGCAGCCAAGATCAGTACAGCACTGAAGCTTTCTTT; CDR3 protein: CASSQDQYSTEAFF
D gene: TRBD1; clone size: NA; J gene: TRBJ1-2; V gene: TRBV18; CDR3 DNA: TGTGCCAGCTCCCTCGAGGGGGCGCAGTATGGCTACACCTTC; CDR3 protein: CASSLEGAQYGYTF
D gene: TRBD1; clone size: NA; J gene: TRBJ1-5; V gene: TRBV19; CDR3 DNA: TGTGCCAGTAGTACAACAGGGGGCAATCAGCCCCAGCATTTT; CDR3 protein: CASSTTGGNQPQHF
D gene: NA; clone size: NA; J gene: TRBJ1-1; V gene: TRBV11-1; CDR3 DNA: TGTGCCAGCAGCTTCAATCCAGCAAGTGTAAACACTGAAGCTTTCTTT; CDR3 protein: CASSFNPASVNTEAFF
D gene: NA; clone size: NA; J gene: TRBJ2-3; V gene: TRBV28; CDR3 DNA: TGTGCCAGCAGTTCCTACGGGGAAGGGGCCACAGATACGCAGTATTTT; CDR3 protein: CASSSYGEGATDTQYF
D gene: NA; clone size: NA; J gene: TRBJ2-3; V gene: TRBV10-1; CDR3 DNA: TGCGCCAGCAGAGCCGACAGTACGGCAGATACGCAGTATTTT; CDR3 protein: CASRADSTADTQYF
D gene: TRBD1; clone size: once; J gene: TRBJ1-2; V gene: TRBV11-2; CDR3 DNA: TGTGCCAGCAGCCCGAATGGACAGGGAAATCAAGGGGGCTACACCTTC; CDR3 protein: CASSPNGQGNQGGYTF
D gene: NA; clone size: NA; J gene: TRBJ1-3; V gene: TRBV30; CDR3 DNA: TGTGCCTGGACACACACCTGGAACACCATATATTTT; CDR3 protein: CAWTHTWNTIYF
D gene: NA; clone size: NA; J gene: TRBJ1-1; V gene: TRBV7-8; CDR3 DNA: TGTGCCAGCAGCTCACAGGGACGGAACACTGAAGCTTTCTTT; CDR3 protein: CASSSQGRNTEAFF
D gene: TRBD1; clone size: NA; J gene: TRBJ1-2; V gene: TRBV4-1; CDR3 DNA: TGCGCCAGCAGCCAACCTTTGGACAGGAGCGACTATGGCTACACCTTC; CDR3 protein: CASSQPLDRSDYGYTF
D gene: TRBD1; clone size: NA; J gene: TRBJ2-6; V gene: TRBV7-6; CDR3 DNA: TGTGCCAGCAGCTTAGGGACAGGGTCCGGGGCCAACGTCCTGACTTTC; CDR3 protein: CASSLGTGSGANVLTF
D gene: NA; clone size: NA; J gene: TRBJ1-6; V gene: TRBV2; CDR3 DNA: TGTGCCAGCAGTGAAGGGGGCTCCTATAATTCACCCCTCCACTTT; CDR3 protein: CASSEGGSYNSPLHF
D gene: NA; clone size: NA; J gene: TRBJ1-6; V gene: TRBV30; CDR3 DNA: TGTGCCTGGAGTATAACGATCTATAATTCACCCCTCCACTTT; CDR3 protein: CAWSITIYNSPLHF
D gene: NA; clone size: NA; J gene: TRBJ1-5; V gene: TRBV19; CDR3 DNA: TGTGCCAGTAGTCCCCAGCATAGCAATCAGCCCCAGCATTTT; CDR3 protein: CASSPQHSNQPQHF
D gene: TRBD1; clone size: few; J gene: TRBJ1-2; V gene: TRBV5-1; CDR3 DNA: TGCGCCAGCACCTCCGGGACAGGGGGCTATGGCTACACCTTC; CDR3 protein: CASTSGTGGYGYTF
D gene: NA; clone size: NA; J gene: TRBJ1-2; V gene: TRBV7-3; CDR3 DNA: TGTGCCAGCAGCCTAAACAGGGATGGTGGCTACACCTTC; CDR3 protein: CASSLNRDGGYTF
D gene: TRBD1; clone size: NA; J gene: TRBJ1-3; V gene: TRBV27; CDR3 DNA: TGTGCCAGCAGTTTAGGGCCTCCGGGACAGGGGGCCCCGTTTTCCAGGAGAACCATATATTTT; CDR3 protein: CASSLGPPGQGAPFSRRTIYF
D gene: TRBD1; clone size: NA; J gene: TRBJ1-5; V gene: TRBV4-1; CDR3 DNA: TGCGCCAGCAGCCAAGACCTGACAGGGAGCTTTCAGCCCCAGCATTTT; CDR3 protein: CASSQDLTGSFQPQHF
D gene: NA; clone size: NA; J gene: TRBJ2-5; V gene: TRBV6-1; CDR3 DNA: TGTGCCAGCGGTTATTCAGGCGATGGGACCCAGTACTTC; CDR3 protein: CASGYSGDGTQYF
D gene: NA; clone size: NA; J gene: TRBJ2-4; V gene: TRBV5-1; CDR3 DNA: TGCGCCAGCAGCTTGGAGTCCTCTAACATTCAGTACTTC; CDR3 protein: CASSLESSNIQYF
D gene: NA; clone size: NA; J gene: TRBJ1-5; V gene: TRBV19; CDR3 DNA: TGTGCCAGTAGTAAATGGAGGGAGCGTGACACGAATCAGCCCCAGCATTTT; CDR3 protein: CASSKWRERDTNQPQHF
D gene: NA; clone size: NA; J gene: TRBJ2-3; V gene: TRBV4-1; CDR3 DNA: TGCGCCAGCAGCCCGACCAGGGGTCCCCGACCAGATACGCAGTATTTT; CDR3 protein: CASSPTRGPRPDTQYF
D gene: NA; clone size: NA; J gene: TRBJ1-6; V gene: TRBV7-9; CDR3 DNA: TGTGCCAGCAGCCCCGGGACCTCGGGTTCACCCCTCCACTTT; CDR3 protein: CASSPGTSGSPLHF
D gene: NA; clone size: NA; J gene: TRBJ1-1; V gene: TRBV10-3; CDR3 DNA: TGTGCCATCAGTGAGTCTCCGACGGAGGGAACTGAAGCTTTCTTT; CDR3 protein: CAISESPTEGTEAFF
D gene: TRBD1; clone size: NA; J gene: TRBJ2-6; V gene: TRBV18; CDR3 DNA: TGTGCCAGCTCACCACCAGGACAGGGTATCTCTGGGGCCAACGTCCTGACTTTC; CDR3 protein: CASSPPGQGISGANVLTF
D gene: NA; clone size: NA; J gene: TRBJ1-2; V gene: TRBV7-9; CDR3 DNA: TGTGCCAGCAGCGTCGGTGAGGGAGAACATGGCTACACCTTC; CDR3 protein: CASSVGEGEHGYTF
D gene: NA; clone size: NA; J gene: TRBJ1-1; V gene: TRBV5-4; CDR3 DNA: TGTGCCAGCAGCTTAGGGTCTGGTGTCATGAACACTGAAGCTTTCTTT; CDR3 protein: CASSLGSGVMNTEAFF